These 24 T cell receptor beta chains originate from one sample sequenced in a study of shared clonotypes between healthy human individuals. The repertoire was sequenced with immunoSEQ multiplex PCR; TCRdb's copy has only in-frame clones and lacks some. Here the sample spans just over 2,000,000 clones, about 95% being singletons. The naive CD8 subset, CD45RO-negative cells positively selected for CCR7, excluded terminally differentiated effector memory CD45RA+ cells. The sequenced sample consisted of naive CD8+ T cells sorted from blood. Every receptor here comes from a man aged 18 to 29 in good health.

The rearrangement joins TRBV7-9 to TRBJ2-1; TRBD2 matches 10 bases. With V trimmed by 6 bases and J by 7 bases, 6 bases remained unmatched. Germline assignment: CDR1 SEHNR and CDR2 FQNEAQ (reference sequence). The length of the CDR3 is 14 residues. DNA of the CDR3: TGTGCCAGCAGTTCTGGACTAGCGGAGAATGAGCAGTTCTTC. Protein: CASSSGLAENEQFF.

Concerning this clone: This same CDR3 is encoded by further DNA sequences in the sample. The chain uses TRBV4-1 and TRBJ2-5; D could derive from TRBD1 or TRBD2 (6 bases each). In germline, CDR1 is MGHRA, CDR2 YSYEKL. V lost 0 bases to trimming and J lost 5 bases, with 10 bases between them. The length of the CDR3 is 14 residues. The CDR3 reads CASSQDRGEETQYF. The CDR3 nucleotides are TGCGCCAGCAGCCAAGATAGGGGGGAGGAGACCCAGTACTTC.

This chain uses TRBV18 with TRBJ2-5; D is unresolved. Per germline, CDR1 KGHSH and CDR2 LQKENI. Trimming shortened V by 1 base and J by 4 bases, and 16 bases separated the two germline ends. The CDR3 is made up of 16 amino acids. The CDR3 coding sequence is TGTGCCAGCTCACCACTAACTGGGCTCTTTAGAGAGACCCAGTACTTC. This sequence encodes CASSPLTGLFRETQYF.

This sequence joins TRBV6-5 and TRBJ1-6; D may be TRBD1 (6 bases). Germline CDR1 reads MNHEY; CDR2 reads SVGAGI. With 4 bases removed from V and 14 bases from J, the gap between germline ends came to 24 bases. The CDR3 runs to 16 residues. The CDR3 loop reads CASSSGQMGPHLTLHF. The CDR3 bases are TGTGCCAGCAGTTCCGGACAGATGGGCCCTCACCTTACCCTCCACTTT.

This clone is a singleton in its sample. This chain uses TRBV6-1 with TRBJ2-1; D call uncertain. The CDR3 totals 14 residues. Germline loops: CDR1 MNHNS, CDR2 SASEGT. V was shortened by 3 bases and J by 9 bases, with 15 bases between the two germline ends. CDR3: CASSDLPGVREQFF. The DNA for the CDR3 is TGTGCCAGCAGTGACTTACCTGGGGTGCGTGAGCAGTTCTTC.

V and J are TRBV27 and TRBJ1-6, with no clear D. Germline loops: CDR1 MNHEY, CDR2 SMNVEV (reference sequence). There are 16 residues in the CDR3. The V end lost 5 bases, the J end lost 7 bases, and 18 bases lay between the germline ends. The CDR3 loop is CASSPLLGGMNSPLHF. Written as DNA, the CDR3 is TGTGCCAGCAGTCCCCTCCTTGGAGGGATGAATTCACCCCTCCACTTT.

V gene TRBV27 combines with J gene TRBJ2-7; 11 bases are shared with TRBD2. Germline lookup yields CDR1 MNHEY and CDR2 SMNVEV (reference sequence). Trimming at V came to 6 bases and at J to 2 bases, leaving 6 bases not matched to a gene. CDR3 length: 15 amino acids. In DNA form, the CDR3 reads TGTGCCAGCAGCTCTATACTAGCGGGAGCCTACGAGCAGTACTTC. Amino acids: CASSSILAGAYEQYF.

This sequence joins TRBV5-1 and TRBJ2-1; D ambiguous. V was clipped by 0 bases and J by 7 bases, with 11 bases between them. CDR3 size: 14 residues. The germline V gene has CDR1 SGHRS and CDR2 YFSETQ. CDR3 sequence reads: CASSLVAGHNEQFF. The CDR3 DNA reads TGCGCCAGCAGCTTGGTTGCAGGTCATAATGAGCAGTTCTTC.

The genes are TRBV5-1 and TRBJ2-7; D perhaps matches TRBD1 (6 bases). Germline CDR1 is SGHRS and CDR2 is YFSETQ. The CDR3 totals 15 residues. Trimming took off 2 bases at V and 0 bases at J, with 12 bases between the two ends. The CDR3, as DNA: TGCGCCAGCAGCTTCAGGGGCCTCCCCTCCTACGAGCAGTACTTC. As protein: CASSFRGLPSYEQYF.

Worth noting for this clone: This sample includes further DNA sequences coding for the same CDR3. The chain couples TRBV30 to TRBJ2-7; D is possibly TRBD1 or TRBD2 (5 bases each). Trimming removed 0 bases at V and 5 bases at J, with 8 bases between. The CDR3 is 12 amino acids. Germline lookup yields CDR1 GTSNPN and CDR2 SVGIG (reference sequence). CDR3 sequence reads: CAWSVVGDEQYF. CDR3 DNA: TGTGCCTGGAGTGTAGTGGGGGACGAGCAGTACTTC.

This chain uses TRBV2 with TRBJ1-1, with TRBD1 as a possible D gene (5 bases). The CDR3 is 14 amino acids. The V and J ends lost 8 bases and 1 base respectively, with 14 bases between them. Germline loops: CDR1 SNHLY, CDR2 FYNNEI. The CDR3 DNA is TGTGCCAGCCTACCGGGAGGGGAGAACACTGAAGCTTTCTTT. Translating it yields CASLPGGENTEAFF.

Details on this clone: At one end the junction does not follow the germline gene, possibly because of a read error. The chain combines TRBV4-1 with TRBJ2-3; no clear D gene. The CDR3 is made up of 14 amino acids. Germline CDR1 and CDR2: MGHRA and YSYEKL. CDR3 region: CASGQDAHTDTQYF. CDR3 DNA sequence: TGCGCCAGCGGCCAAGACGCCCACACAGATACGCAGTATTTT.

Turning to this clone: Different DNA sequences within this sample yield the same CDR3. The rearrangement links TRBV19 to TRBJ2-2, with a tentative D call TRBD2 (6 bases). In germline, CDR1 is LNHDA, CDR2 SQIVND (reference sequence). This CDR3 is 15 amino acids long. The V end was cut by 3 bases, the J end by 5 bases, with 13 bases between. CDR3 region: CASSIGPGGTGELFF. The CDR3 DNA follows: TGTGCCAGTAGTATCGGCCCTGGAGGGACCGGGGAGCTGTTTTTT.

The V gene is TRBV30, the J gene TRBJ2-7, with a tentative D call TRBD2 (5 bases). The CDR3 has 13 amino acids. V dropped 0 bases and J dropped 7 bases, with 13 bases sitting between them. CDR1 and CDR2 from the germline V gene are GTSNPN and SVGIG (reference sequence). CDR3 in amino acids: CAWSVIPAGEQYF. DNA for the CDR3: TGTGCCTGGAGTGTAATACCGGCGGGTGAGCAGTACTTC.

The chain recombines TRBV28 with TRBJ1-2, with no clear D. Germline values: CDR1 MDHEN, CDR2 SYDVKM. Between the trimmed V and J ends, which lost 5 bases and 4 bases, there was a span of 8 bases. The CDR3 consists of 12 residues. This chain's CDR3 is CASSIDLYGYTF. The CDR3 DNA sequence: TGTGCCAGCAGTATTGACCTCTATGGCTACACCTTC.

The chain's CDR3 is CASTVGTGSYEQYF. CDR3 DNA sequence: TGTGCCAGCACCGTGGGGACAGGGTCCTACGAGCAGTACTTC. The rearrangement links TRBV9 to TRBJ2-7, with 9 bases aligning to TRBD1. This CDR3 is built from 14 residues. After removal of 6 bases from V and 1 base from J, the junction contained 5 bases not matched to a gene. Germline CDR1 and CDR2: SGDLS and YYNGEE.

The chain is built from TRBV10-1 and TRBJ2-7; 8 bases are shared with TRBD1. V shed 3 bases and J 4 bases; nucleotides not matched to a gene: 5. Germline V gene sequence: CDR1 WNHNN, CDR2 SYGVQD (reference sequence). The CDR3 contains 14 residues. CDR3 loop: CASSDGTGLYEQYF. The CDR3 DNA sequence: TGCGCCAGCAGTGACGGGACAGGCCTATACGAGCAGTACTTC.

This clone was counted a single time. This chain links TRBV13 with TRBJ2-7; 8 bases align to TRBD2. V shed 4 bases and J 0 bases; nucleotides not matched to a gene: 5. Germline CDR1 and CDR2: PRHDT and FYEKMQ (reference sequence). The CDR3 extends over 15 amino acids. Here the CDR3 DNA reads TGTGCCAGCAGCTACCGGGAGGGCCCCTCCTACGAGCAGTACTTC. It translates to CASSYREGPSYEQYF.

The count of this clone is one. This chain joins TRBV27 and TRBJ2-7; 8 bases agree with TRBD1. The germline V gene encodes CDR1 MNHEY and CDR2 SMNVEV (reference sequence). V lost 5 bases, J lost 1 base, and 10 bases stayed unmatched. This CDR3 region has 16 residues. As DNA, the CDR3 is TGTGCCAGCAGTCCTCTTTACAGGGGGAGTTCCTACGAGCAGTACTTC. Protein product: CASSPLYRGSSYEQYF.

The gene calls are TRBV19 and TRBJ2-3, with D tentatively TRBD1 (6 bases). The V gene's germline CDR1 is LNHDA and CDR2 SQIVND (reference sequence). V was clipped by 6 bases and J by 3 bases, with 13 bases between them. The CDR3 totals 14 residues. CDR3 amino acids: CASSPGHETDTQYF. For the CDR3, the DNA is TGTGCCAGTAGCCCGGGACACGAAACAGATACGCAGTATTTT.

The chain joins TRBV30 to TRBJ2-7, with D tentatively TRBD1 (5 bases). The CDR3 has 13 residues. Trimming pared 2 bases from V and 5 bases from J, leaving 13 bases between. Germline CDR1 and CDR2: GTSNPN and SVGIG (reference sequence). The DNA of the CDR3 is TGTGCCTGGAGTTTGGGGCGATTCGACGAGCAGTACTTC. This sequence encodes CAWSLGRFDEQYF.

The chain carries TRBV6-6 and TRBJ2-5, with D possibly TRBD2 on 5 matching bases. Germline V gene sequence: CDR1 MNHNY, CDR2 SVGAGI (reference sequence). The ends were cut back, 2 bases at V and 3 bases at J, with 10 bases in the middle. CDR3 length: 14 residues. The CDR3 region is CASSYELVKETQYF. The CDR3 region has the DNA TGTGCCAGCAGTTACGAACTAGTAAAAGAGACCCAGTACTTC.

The V call is TRBV6-6, the J call TRBJ2-7; no clear D gene. The length of the CDR3 is 13 residues. V was clipped by 2 bases and J by 3 bases, with 8 bases between them. Germline V lookup: CDR1 MNHNY, CDR2 SVGAGI (reference sequence). The CDR3: CASSYGNGYEQYF. CDR3 coding DNA: TGTGCCAGCAGTTACGGAAACGGCTACGAGCAGTACTTC.

This chain uses TRBV30 with TRBJ2-3; 7 nucleotides agree with TRBD2. The CDR3 runs to 15 residues. The germline CDR1 and CDR2 sequences are GTSNPN and SVGIG (reference sequence). J was trimmed by 0 bases and V by 5 bases; bases with no gene match: 8. CDR3 coding DNA: TGTGCCTGGGCCCGCGGGAGCGCGAGCACAGATACGCAGTATTTT. It encodes CAWARGSASTDTQYF.